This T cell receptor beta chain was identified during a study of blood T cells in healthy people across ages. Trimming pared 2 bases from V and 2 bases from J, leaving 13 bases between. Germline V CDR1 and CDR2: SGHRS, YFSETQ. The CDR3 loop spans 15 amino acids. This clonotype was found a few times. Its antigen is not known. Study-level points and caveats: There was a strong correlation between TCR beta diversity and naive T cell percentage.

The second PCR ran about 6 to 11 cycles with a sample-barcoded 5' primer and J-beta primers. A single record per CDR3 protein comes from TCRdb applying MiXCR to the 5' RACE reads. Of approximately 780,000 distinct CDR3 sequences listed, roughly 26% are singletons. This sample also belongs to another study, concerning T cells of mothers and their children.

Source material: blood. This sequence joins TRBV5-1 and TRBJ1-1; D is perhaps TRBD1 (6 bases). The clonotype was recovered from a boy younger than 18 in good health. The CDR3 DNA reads TGCGCCAGCAGCTTTAGGCCACAGGGAAACACTGAAGCTTTCTTT. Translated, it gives CASSFRPQGNTEAFF. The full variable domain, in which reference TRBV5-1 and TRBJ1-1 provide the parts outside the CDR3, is KAGVTQTPRYLIKTRGQQVTLSCSPISGHRSVSWYQQTPGQGLQFLFEYFSETQRNKGNFPGRFSGRQFSNSRSEMNVSTLELGDSALYLCASSFRPQGNTEAFFGQGTRLTVV.